What follows is one TCR beta chain and its context. The sample comes from a study of long-term antiretroviral therapy in people with HIV. Runs used v3.0 of the immunoSEQ assay and were done at survey level. The repertoire was sequenced with immunoSEQ multiplex PCR; TCRdb's copy has only in-frame clones and lacks some. The sample lists 25,000 to 30,000 clones, roughly 80% occurring once. The length of the CDR3 is 15 residues. V was pared by 4 bases and J by 8 bases, with 18 bases between. Per germline, CDR1 ENHRY and CDR2 SYGVKD. The sample was unsorted PBMCs, taken 0.8 years before starting antiretroviral therapy. The chain combines TRBV10-3 with TRBJ2-4; D gene ambiguous. This receptor was obtained from a man aged 18 to 29 with HIV. The CDR3 region is CAISVVGGATDIQYF. In DNA, the CDR3 is TGTGCCATCAGTGTTGTGGGTGGTGCAACGGACATTCAGTACTTC.